This T cell receptor beta chain appears in the sequencing data of a study of control samples from healthy donors and cancer patients (dated by TCRdb to about 2020). Library preparation employed the immunoSEQ multiplex PCR assay. In its TCRdb copy, this immuneACCESS table keeps in-frame sequences only and misses some clones. Where compared with another copy, unresolved V genes explain less than half of these, and the others have no known cause. The table for this sample lists 390,000 or so clones; more than 80% of them were counted only once. The ten most abundant clones make up just under 6.5% of the sample. As concerns this clone: Its antigen target is currently unknown. The input lacks base qualities; no much larger clone sits a single base away.

From cysteine to phenylalanine, the CDR3 is 15 amino acids long. Only the CDR3 DNA stays, 45 bases, in frame from base 1. Sequencing input: PBMCs. The receptor was isolated from a man aged 40-50 years with head and neck cancer. Here the chain combines TRBV21-1 and TRBJ2-4; TRBD1, as called in the table, went unchecked against the DNA. TRBV21-1 is termed a pseudogene. CDR3 protein: CASRLQGLAKNIQYF. Read as DNA, the sequence is TGTGCCAGCAGACTCCAGGGGCTAGCCAAAAACATTCAGTACTTC.